Detailed here is one TCR beta chain. Its antigen is currently unknown. This CDR3 has 14 residues. Germline V gives CDR1 MDHEN, CDR2 SYDVKM. V gave up 2 bases and J gave up 0 bases, with 5 bases separating them. These donors were members of the roughly 120-subject validation cohort, a group separate from the approximately 640-subject first cohort. Sequencing used immunoSEQ multiplex PCR; TCRdb keeps in-frame clones, though not all of them. The sample yields over 75,000 clones, 85% seen once. This specimen belongs to a study of cytomegalovirus exposure and HLA in healthy donors. Study results and caveats: Researchers catalogued 164 TCR beta chains as cytomegalovirus-associated. According to a subsequent analysis, TCR clusters from the first cohort were inclined to appear together in the 120 validation repertoires. The authors confirmed in vitro that three CMV-associated chains were specific for CMV antigens.

Sequencing input: PBMCs. This clonotype was obtained from a man in his late teens or twenties in good health and CMV-seropositive. The chain carries TRBV28 and TRBJ1-5; D not certain. CDR3 region: CASSLGRSNQPQHF. For the CDR3, the DNA is TGTGCCAGCAGTTTAGGGCGTAGCAATCAGCCCCAGCATTTT.